The 28 T cell receptor beta chains given below trace back to one sample, sequenced in a study of blood T cells in healthy people across ages. For the second PCR, which ran for roughly 7 to 11 cycles, a sample-barcoded 5' primer and a J-beta primer mix were used. MiXCR was run by TCRdb on the 5' RACE reads, yielding one entry per CDR3 protein. There are under 2,000,000 distinct CDR3 sequences in the sample; just under 50% occur only once, and less than 2.5% lies in the top ten. The sample taken for sequencing was blood. The receptors were sampled from a woman in her thirties or forties in good health.

The chain joins TRBV7-9 to TRBJ1-1; perhaps TRBD1 as D (5 bases). CDR3 length equals 13 residues. V lost 8 bases to trimming and J lost 2 bases, with 12 bases between them. Germline V gene lookup returns CDR1 SEHNR and CDR2 FQNEAQ (reference sequence). In nucleotides, the CDR3 is TGTGCCAGCGACCAGGGATTTAACACTGAAGCTTTCTTT. The encoded protein is CASDQGFNTEAFF.

This chain links TRBV6-2 or TRBV6-3 with TRBJ2-6; the D gene is possibly TRBD2 (6 bases). V was pared by 6 bases and J by 1 base, with 13 bases between. Germline-derived CDR1 and CDR2 are MNHEY and SVGEGT. CDR3 length: 16 residues. CDR3 residues: CASRGYRGSGANVLTF. The CDR3 region has the DNA TGTGCCAGCAGAGGATACCGGGGGTCTGGGGCCAACGTCCTGACTTTC.

The V call is TRBV20-1, the J call TRBJ2-5, with TRBD1 matching over 7 bases. The CDR3 has 13 residues. Germline CDR1 is DFQATT and CDR2 is SNEGSKA (reference sequence). V gave up 1 base and J gave up 4 bases; unmatched junction bases: 3. In DNA, the CDR3 is TGCAGTGCTAGAGTTACAGGGGCAGAGACCCAGTACTTC. It is translated as CSARVTGAETQYF.

The chain joins TRBV4-1 to TRBJ2-7, with D hard to call. The CDR3 spans 15 residues. The germline V gene has CDR1 MGHRA and CDR2 YSYEKL. Trimming stripped 2 bases from V and 0 bases from J, with 11 bases between. The CDR3 sequence is CASSQNWASSYEQYF. In DNA, the CDR3 is TGCGCCAGCAGCCAAAATTGGGCCTCCTCCTACGAGCAGTACTTC.

The chain is built from TRBV5-1 and TRBJ2-7, with D maybe TRBD1 (6 bases). The CDR3 totals 15 residues. Germline V gives CDR1 SGHRS, CDR2 YFSETQ. The V end lost 4 bases, the J end lost 1 base, and 15 bases lay between the germline ends. CDR3 coding DNA: TGCGCCAGCAGCGCCCTACAGGGTGGATCCTACGAGCAGTACTTC. Translation: CASSALQGGSYEQYF.

The V call is TRBV3-1, the J call TRBJ2-3; TRBD2 agrees at 13 bases. With 1 base clipped from V and 8 bases from J, the junction kept 6 bases outside the gene matches. Germline loops: CDR1 LGHDT, CDR2 YNNKEL (reference sequence). CDR3 length equals 16 residues. The CDR3 DNA reads TGTGCCAGCAGCCAAGCACTAGCGGGGGGGCCAGGTACGCAGTATTTT. Translating it yields CASSQALAGGPGTQYF.

The rearrangement links TRBV5-1 to TRBJ2-5; either TRBD1 or TRBD2 may fit D (6 bases each). This CDR3 comprises 15 residues. V was shortened by 5 bases and J by 1 base, with 15 bases between the two germline ends. Germline assignment: CDR1 SGHRS and CDR2 YFSETQ. CDR3 amino acids: CASSLRGAPQETQYF. The CDR3 DNA follows: TGCGCCAGCAGTCTAAGGGGGGCCCCCCAAGAGACCCAGTACTTC.

This clonotype turned up a few times. This chain uses TRBV9 with TRBJ1-2, with TRBD1 identical over 7 bases. Trimming at V came to 4 bases and at J to 6 bases, leaving 9 bases not matched to a gene. Per germline, CDR1 SGDLS and CDR2 YYNGEE. The CDR3 length is 14 residues. In DNA form, the CDR3 reads TGTGCCAGCAGCCCGGTCGACAGGGCGGATGGCTACACCTTC. Its protein product is CASSPVDRADGYTF. Full variable domain (rest looked up from reference TRBV9 and TRBJ1-2): DSGVTQTPKHLITATGQRVTLRCSPRSGDLSVYWYQQSLDQGLQFLIQYYNGEERAKGNILERFSAQQFPDLHSELNLSSLELGDSALYFCASSPVDRADGYTFGSGTRLTVV.

The chain combines TRBV10-3 with TRBJ2-7, with D perhaps being TRBD1 or TRBD2 (5 bases each). The DNA end is a closer match to TRBJ2-5, so the J assignment may be wrong. CDR1 and CDR2 from the germline V gene are ENHRY and SYGVKD. The CDR3 totals 12 residues. In DNA, the CDR3 is TGTGCCACGTGGAGAGGGGAACAGACCCAGTACTTC. The encoded protein is CATWRGEQTQYF.

A single count supports this clonotype. The V call is TRBV21-1, the J call TRBJ1-5. TRBV21-1 is a listed pseudogene. The CDR3 length is 12 residues. The CDR3 here is CASKSGNQPQHF. CDR3 nucleotides: TGTGCCAGCAAGAGTGGCAATCAGCCCCAGCATTTT.

This clonotype was recorded once. A much larger clone is a single base away; this may be a read error. The chain is built from TRBV5-5 and TRBJ2-6; 8 bases match TRBD1. This CDR3 is 18 amino acids long. The germline CDR1 and CDR2 sequences are SGHKS and YYEKEE (reference sequence). The J segment lost 4 bases and the V segment lost 7 bases, leaving 16 bases of the junction unmatched. The CDR3 nucleotides are TGTGCCAGCGCCTCCGGACAGGGCCGGTCTTGGGGGGCCAACGTCCTGACTTTC. It specifies CASASGQGRSWGANVLTF.

This clonotype was found a few times. The chain links TRBV7-2 to TRBJ2-1; 7 nucleotides agree with TRBD1. This CDR3 is built from 15 residues. The germline CDR1 and CDR2 sequences are SGHTA and FQGNSA. The J segment lost 6 bases and the V segment lost 4 bases, leaving 9 bases of the junction unmatched. The CDR3 sequence: CASSSTGLSVNEQFF. The CDR3 bases are TGTGCCAGCAGCTCGACAGGGCTAAGTGTCAATGAGCAGTTCTTC.

Written as DNA, the CDR3 is TGCAGTGCCTTAATTCAGGGACGGACAGATACGCAGTATTTT. This sequence encodes CSALIQGRTDTQYF. The V and J genes are TRBV20-1 and TRBJ2-3, with D tentatively TRBD1 or TRBD2 (5 bases each). This CDR3 contains 14 residues. CDR1 is DFQATT and CDR2 is SNEGSKA in the germline V gene (reference sequence). Trimming took off 6 bases at V and 3 bases at J, with 16 bases between the two ends.

This chain connects TRBV5-1 to TRBJ2-3; the D gene is possibly TRBD1 (6 bases). The CDR3 extends over 16 amino acids. The ends were cut back, 4 bases at V and 2 bases at J, with 17 bases in the middle. CDR1 is SGHRS, CDR2 YFSETQ, per germline. The CDR3, as DNA: TGCGCCAGCAGCCGCCAGCCCAGGGGCAACACAGATACGCAGTATTTT. Translated: CASSRQPRGNTDTQYF.

This clonotype was recorded once. An end of the junction differs from the germline gene, which may be a read error. The CDR3 DNA sequence: TGCGCCGGCAGCTTAGTGGGGGGCGCAGACTACGAGCAGTACTTC. Protein sequence: CAGSLVGGADYEQYF. The genes are TRBV5-1 and TRBJ2-7; possibly TRBD1 or TRBD2 for D (6 bases each). CDR1 is SGHRS and CDR2 is YFSETQ in the germline V gene. The CDR3 sequence is 15 residues long.

This clonotype has only a few counts. The chain carries TRBV28 and TRBJ1-2, with D tentatively TRBD1 (6 bases). Germline-derived CDR1 and CDR2 are MDHEN and SYDVKM. V was clipped by 7 bases and J by 6 bases, with 15 bases between them. The CDR3 contains 13 residues. CDR3: CASIRLGGDGYTF. The CDR3 region has the DNA TGTGCCAGCATCCGGCTGGGGGGCGATGGCTACACCTTC.

This sequence joins TRBV11-1 and TRBJ2-3; 12 bases align to TRBD2. With V trimmed by 5 bases and J by 7 bases, 7 bases remained unmatched. This CDR3 has 15 residues. CDR1 SGHAT and CDR2 FQDESV come from the germline V gene (reference sequence). CDR3 in amino acids: CASSPGLAGTYTQYF. CDR3 DNA sequence: TGTGCCAGCAGCCCAGGACTAGCGGGGACGTATACGCAGTATTTT.

This chain links TRBV6-2 or TRBV6-3 with TRBJ2-7; D gene ambiguous. The CDR3 length is 12 residues. CDR1 is MNHEY and CDR2 is SVGEGT in the germline V gene. The V end lost 5 bases, the J end lost 5 bases, and 10 bases lay between the germline ends. CDR3 residues: CASSTWGNEQYF. The CDR3 region has the DNA TGTGCCAGCAGTACTTGGGGTAACGAGCAGTACTTC.

The chain employs TRBV28 and TRBJ1-2; D possibly corresponds to TRBD1 (5 bases). Trimming left V 6 bases short and J 8 bases short, with 16 bases between. Germline V lookup: CDR1 MDHEN, CDR2 SYDVKM. The CDR3 is 13 amino acids. The chain's CDR3 is CASSQDSPTGYTF. The CDR3 bases are TGTGCCAGCAGCCAAGACAGTCCTACGGGCTACACCTTC.

This clonotype was counted only a few times. The rearrangement links TRBV5-1 to TRBJ2-7, with 7 bases aligning to TRBD1. Germline CDR1 and CDR2: SGHRS and YFSETQ. CDR3 size: 15 residues. J gave up 6 bases and V 2 bases, and 11 bases lay outside the gene matches. The CDR3 DNA follows: TGCGCCAGCAGCTTTATTGGCCAGGGGGAAGGCGAGCAGTACTTC. This codes for CASSFIGQGEGEQYF.

V and J are TRBV11-2 and TRBJ2-3, with D uncertain. The CDR3 totals 11 residues. Per germline, CDR1 SGHAT and CDR2 FQNNGV. V lost 5 bases to trimming and J lost 10 bases, with 10 bases between them. DNA for the CDR3: TGTGCCAGCAGCGACGATCGGGCGCAGTATTTT. Amino acid sequence: CASSDDRAQYF.

This clonotype has a handful of counts. The V and J genes are TRBV20-1 and TRBJ2-3; 7 bases map to TRBD1. CDR3 length: 14 residues. Germline CDR1 and CDR2: DFQATT and SNEGSKA (reference sequence). Trimming took 4 bases from V and 1 from J; bases not matched to a gene: 5. CDR3 in amino acids: CSAKRGTGTDTQYF. For the CDR3, the DNA is TGCAGTGCTAAACGTGGGACAGGCACAGATACGCAGTATTTT.

The chain links TRBV12-3 or TRBV12-4 to TRBJ2-3; D might be TRBD1 or TRBD2, each matching 7 bases. This CDR3 has 16 residues. Trimming left V 8 bases short and J 8 bases short, with 26 bases between. CDR3 coding DNA: TGTGCCAGCTCCGTCAGGGGGGCGGGAGTGGCTGGTACGCAGTATTTT. As protein: CASSVRGAGVAGTQYF.

The chain recombines TRBV20-1 with TRBJ1-1; 9 bases line up with TRBD1. The trim removed 6 bases at V and 12 bases at J, leaving 11 bases unmatched. The germline CDR1 and CDR2 sequences are DFQATT and SNEGSKA (reference sequence). The CDR3 consists of 12 residues. The CDR3, as DNA: TGCAGTGCCCGAGGCGGGACAGGGATAACTTTCTTT. This encodes CSARGGTGITFF.

The chain couples TRBV24-1 to TRBJ2-3; no clear D. V lost 9 bases, J lost 0 bases, and 9 bases lay in between. CDR3 size: 13 residues. Germline values: CDR1 KGHDR, CDR2 SFDVKD. CDR3 sequence: CATGKISTDTQYF. Written as DNA, the CDR3 is TGTGCCACCGGGAAGATAAGCACAGATACGCAGTATTTT.

The chain has TRBV3-1 and TRBJ2-1; D not resolved. Between the trimmed V and J ends, which lost 4 bases and 3 bases, there was a span of 16 bases. The CDR3 covers 16 residues. In germline, CDR1 is LGHDT, CDR2 YNNKEL (reference sequence). The DNA of the CDR3 is TGTGCCAGCAGCCCCTTTAGGCGGCTCCTCTACAATGAGCAGTTCTTC. Translation: CASSPFRRLLYNEQFF.

This clonotype appeared a few times. The rearrangement uses TRBV20-1 and TRBJ2-5; 7 bases match TRBD1. The CDR3 length is 14 residues. Germline CDR1 DFQATT, CDR2 SNEGSKA (reference sequence). V gave up 5 bases and J gave up 3 bases; unmatched junction bases: 9. This CDR3 reads CSAGGMTGKETQYF. Here the CDR3 DNA reads TGCAGTGCTGGGGGTATGACAGGGAAAGAGACCCAGTACTTC.

The chain uses TRBV29-1 and TRBJ1-4; D is possibly TRBD1 (6 bases). The length of the CDR3 is 14 residues. CDR1 and CDR2 (germline): SQVTM, ANQGSEA. V gave up 6 bases and J gave up 2 bases, with 13 bases separating them. The CDR3 loop reads CSVVTGTTNEKLFF. CDR3 in DNA: TGCAGCGTAGTTACAGGGACGACTAATGAAAAACTGTTTTTT. Full variable domain (rest looked up from reference TRBV29-1 and TRBJ1-4): SAVISQKPSRDICQRGTSLTIQCQVDSQVTMMFWYRQQPGQSLTLIATANQGSEATYESGFVIDKFPISRPNLTFSTLTVSNMSPEDSSIYLCSVVTGTTNEKLFFGSGTQLSVL.